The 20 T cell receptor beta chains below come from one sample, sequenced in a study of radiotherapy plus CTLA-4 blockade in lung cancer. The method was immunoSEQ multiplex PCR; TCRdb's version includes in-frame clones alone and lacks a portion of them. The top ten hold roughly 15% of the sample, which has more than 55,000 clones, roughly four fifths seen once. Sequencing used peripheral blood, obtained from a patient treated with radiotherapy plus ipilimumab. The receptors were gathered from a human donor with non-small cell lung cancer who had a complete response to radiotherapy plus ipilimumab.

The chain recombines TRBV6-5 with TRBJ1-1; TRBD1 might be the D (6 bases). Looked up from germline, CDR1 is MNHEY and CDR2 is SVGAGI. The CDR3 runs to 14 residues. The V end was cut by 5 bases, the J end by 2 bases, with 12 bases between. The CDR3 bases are TGTGCCAGCAGTCAAAGACAGGTTAACACTGAAGCTTTCTTT. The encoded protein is CASSQRQVNTEAFF.

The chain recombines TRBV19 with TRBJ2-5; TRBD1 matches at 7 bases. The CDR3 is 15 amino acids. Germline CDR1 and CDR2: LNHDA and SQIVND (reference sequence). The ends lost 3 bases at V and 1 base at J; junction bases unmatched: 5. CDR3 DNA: TGTGCCAGTAGTATCGCGACAGGGCCCCAAGAGACCCAGTACTTC. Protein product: CASSIATGPQETQYF.

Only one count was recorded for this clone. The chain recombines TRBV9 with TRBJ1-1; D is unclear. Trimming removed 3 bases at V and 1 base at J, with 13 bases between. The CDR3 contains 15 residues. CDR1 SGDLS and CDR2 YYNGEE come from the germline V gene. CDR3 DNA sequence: TGTGCCAGCAGCGGCATTACGGGTGCGAACACTGAAGCTTTCTTT. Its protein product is CASSGITGANTEAFF.

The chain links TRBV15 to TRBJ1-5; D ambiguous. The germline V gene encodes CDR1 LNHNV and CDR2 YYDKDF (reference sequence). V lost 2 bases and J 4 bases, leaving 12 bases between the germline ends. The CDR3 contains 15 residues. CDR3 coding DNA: TGTGCCACCAGCAGATTGGGAGGGAGGAATCAGCCCCAGCATTTT. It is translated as CATSRLGGRNQPQHF.

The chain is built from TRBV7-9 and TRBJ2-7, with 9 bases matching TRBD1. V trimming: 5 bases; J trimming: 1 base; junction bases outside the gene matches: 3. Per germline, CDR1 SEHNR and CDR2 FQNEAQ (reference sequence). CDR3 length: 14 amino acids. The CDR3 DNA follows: TGTGCCAGCAGCCTGGGGACAGGGTCCTACGAGCAGTACTTC. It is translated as CASSLGTGSYEQYF. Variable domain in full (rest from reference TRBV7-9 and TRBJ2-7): DTGVSQNPRHKITKRGQNVTFRCDPISEHNRLYWYRQTLGQGPEFLTYFQNEAQLEKSRLLSDRFSAERPKGSFSTLEIQRTEQGDSAMYLCASSLGTGSYEQYFGPGTRLTVT.

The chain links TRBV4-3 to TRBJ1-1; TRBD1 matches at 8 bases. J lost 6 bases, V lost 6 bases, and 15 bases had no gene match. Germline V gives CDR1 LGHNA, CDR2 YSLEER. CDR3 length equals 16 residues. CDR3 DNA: TGCGCCAGCAGTAAGGCAGGGGGCGCGAGGGACCCTGAAGCTTTCTTT. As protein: CASSKAGGARDPEAFF.

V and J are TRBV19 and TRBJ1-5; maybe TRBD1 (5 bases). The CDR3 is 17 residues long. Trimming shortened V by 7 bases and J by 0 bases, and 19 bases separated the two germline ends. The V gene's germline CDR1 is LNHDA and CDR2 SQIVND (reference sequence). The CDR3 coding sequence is TGTGCCAGTACCCACCCGTGGCGGGGGTATAGCAATCAGCCCCAGCATTTT. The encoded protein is CASTHPWRGYSNQPQHF.

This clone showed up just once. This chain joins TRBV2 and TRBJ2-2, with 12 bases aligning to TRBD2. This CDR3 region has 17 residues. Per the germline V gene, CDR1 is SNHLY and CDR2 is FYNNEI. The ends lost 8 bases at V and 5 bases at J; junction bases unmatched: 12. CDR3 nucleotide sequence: TGTGCCAGCCTGGGGCTAGCGGGGGGGCCTAGGACCGGGGAGCTGTTTTTT. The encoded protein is CASLGLAGGPRTGELFF.

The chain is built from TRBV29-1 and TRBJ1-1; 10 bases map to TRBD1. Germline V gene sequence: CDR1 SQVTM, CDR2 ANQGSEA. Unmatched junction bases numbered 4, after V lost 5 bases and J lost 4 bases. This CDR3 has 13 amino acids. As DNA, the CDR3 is TGCAGCGTTCGGACAGGGGGAAGCACTGAAGCTTTCTTT. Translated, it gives CSVRTGGSTEAFF.

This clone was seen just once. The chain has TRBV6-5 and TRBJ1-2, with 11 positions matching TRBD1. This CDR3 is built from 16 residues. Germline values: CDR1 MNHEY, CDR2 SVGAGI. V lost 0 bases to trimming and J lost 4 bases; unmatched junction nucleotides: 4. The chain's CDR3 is CASSYSRTGGGYGYTF. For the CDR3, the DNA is TGTGCCAGCAGTTACTCGCGGACAGGGGGCGGCTATGGCTACACCTTC.

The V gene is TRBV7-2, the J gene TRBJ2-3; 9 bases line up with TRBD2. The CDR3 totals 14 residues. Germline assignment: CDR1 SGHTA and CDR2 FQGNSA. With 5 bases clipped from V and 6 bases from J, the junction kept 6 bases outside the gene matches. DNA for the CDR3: TGTGCCAGCAGCCTTAGCGGGGGCCCGGATACGCAGTATTTT. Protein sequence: CASSLSGGPDTQYF.

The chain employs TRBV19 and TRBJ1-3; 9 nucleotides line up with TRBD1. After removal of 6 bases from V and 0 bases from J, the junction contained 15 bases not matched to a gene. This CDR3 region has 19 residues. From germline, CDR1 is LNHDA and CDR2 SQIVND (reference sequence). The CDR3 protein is CASSTGQGRGLSSGNTIYF. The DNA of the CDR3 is TGTGCCAGTAGCACGGGACAGGGAAGGGGGCTAAGCTCTGGAAACACCATATATTTT.

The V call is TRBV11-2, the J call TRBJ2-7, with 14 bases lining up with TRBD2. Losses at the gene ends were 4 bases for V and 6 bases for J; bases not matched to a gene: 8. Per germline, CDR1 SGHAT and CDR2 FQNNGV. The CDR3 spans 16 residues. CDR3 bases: TGTGCCAGCAGCTCTTGGGGACTAGCGGGAGAGGGCGAGCAGTACGTC. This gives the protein CASSSWGLAGEGEQYV.

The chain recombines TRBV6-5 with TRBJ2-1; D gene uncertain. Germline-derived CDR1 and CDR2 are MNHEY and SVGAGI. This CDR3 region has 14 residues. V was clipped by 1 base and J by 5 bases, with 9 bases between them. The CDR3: CASSYWRRHNEQFF. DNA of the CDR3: TGTGCCAGCAGTTACTGGCGCAGGCACAATGAGCAGTTCTTC.

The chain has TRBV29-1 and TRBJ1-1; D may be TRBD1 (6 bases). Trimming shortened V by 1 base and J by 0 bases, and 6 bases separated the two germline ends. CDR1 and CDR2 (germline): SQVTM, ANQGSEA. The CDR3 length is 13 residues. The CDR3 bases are TGCAGCGTTGAAGGGACAGTGAACACTGAAGCTTTCTTT. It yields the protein CSVEGTVNTEAFF.

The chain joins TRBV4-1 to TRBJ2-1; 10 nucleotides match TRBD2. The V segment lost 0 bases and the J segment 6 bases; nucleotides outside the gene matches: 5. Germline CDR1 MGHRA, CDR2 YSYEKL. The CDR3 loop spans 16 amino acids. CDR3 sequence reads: CASSQDQIAGGNEQFF. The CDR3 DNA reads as TGCGCCAGCAGCCAAGATCAAATAGCGGGAGGCAATGAGCAGTTCTTC.

CDR3: CASSVGQDSNQPQHF. Here the CDR3 DNA reads TGTGCCAGCAGCGTAGGACAGGACAGCAATCAGCCCCAGCATTTT. This rearrangement joins TRBV9 to TRBJ1-5; tentative D call: TRBD1 (6 bases). In germline, CDR1 is SGDLS, CDR2 YYNGEE. V was shortened by 0 bases and J by 1 base, with 8 bases between the two germline ends. The CDR3 length is 15 residues.

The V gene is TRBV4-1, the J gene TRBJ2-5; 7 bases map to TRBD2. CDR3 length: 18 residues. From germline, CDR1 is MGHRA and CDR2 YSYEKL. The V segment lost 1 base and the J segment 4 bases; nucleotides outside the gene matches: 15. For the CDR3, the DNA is TGCGCCAGCAGCCAAGCAGGTCGTTCGGGAGGCGGGGGAGAGACCCAGTACTTC. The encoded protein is CASSQAGRSGGGGETQYF.

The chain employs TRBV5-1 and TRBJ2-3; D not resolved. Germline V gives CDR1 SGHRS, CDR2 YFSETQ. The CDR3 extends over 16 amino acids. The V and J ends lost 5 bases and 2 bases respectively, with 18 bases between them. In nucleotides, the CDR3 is TGCGCCAGCAGACCTGCCGCCACGCGCGTCACAGATACGCAGTATTTT. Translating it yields CASRPAATRVTDTQYF.

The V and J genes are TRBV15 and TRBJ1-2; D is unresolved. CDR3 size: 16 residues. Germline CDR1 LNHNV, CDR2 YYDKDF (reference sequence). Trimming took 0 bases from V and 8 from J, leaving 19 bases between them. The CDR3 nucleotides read TGTGCCACCAGCAGAGAGGGAGGGAATGTCCTGGGAGGCTACACCTTC. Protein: CATSREGGNVLGGYTF.